The 31 T cell receptor beta chains listed next were all sequenced from one sample in a study of OX40 agonist ivuxolimab in advanced cancers. Assay: immunoSEQ multiplex PCR; the TCRdb copy retains only in-frame clones and omits some. The sample comprises over 40,000 clones, 70% to 90% of which are singletons, and about 23% rests with the top ten. Sample: CD4+ or CD8+ T cells sorted from blood, taken in a trial of the OX40 agonist ivuxolimab. These receptors all come from an adult with an advanced solid tumor such as melanoma, head and neck, liver or kidney cancer.

The chain employs TRBV9 and TRBJ2-1; 10 bases are a match to TRBD2. V lost 0 bases and J lost 7; bases outside the gene matches: 7. Germline V gives CDR1 SGDLS, CDR2 YYNGEE. The CDR3 extends over 16 amino acids. The DNA for the CDR3 is TGTGCCAGCAGCGTAGGTATGGTAGCGGGAGGTAATGAGCAGTTCTTC. Its translation is CASSVGMVAGGNEQFF. The full variable domain, with the rest looked up from reference TRBV9 and TRBJ2-1, is DSGVTQTPKHLITATGQRVTLRCSPRSGDLSVYWYQQSLDQGLQFLIQYYNGEERAKGNILERFSAQQFPDLHSELNLSSLELGDSALYFCASSVGMVAGGNEQFFGPGTRLTVL.

The V gene is TRBV4-2, the J gene TRBJ1-2; tentative D call: TRBD1 (6 bases). Germline V gene data show CDR1 as LGHNA and CDR2 as YNFKEQ. This CDR3 has 19 residues. Trimming pared 3 bases from V and 0 bases from J, leaving 23 bases between. CDR3: CASSQGAWTYDRANYGYTF. CDR3 sequence (DNA): TGTGCCAGCAGCCAGGGGGCCTGGACTTATGACCGAGCTAACTATGGCTACACCTTC.

V usage is TRBV27 and J usage is TRBJ1-6; D ambiguous. The germline V and J ends were trimmed by 0 bases and 13 bases, with 13 bases remaining between them. The length of the CDR3 is 14 residues. CDR1 is MNHEY and CDR2 is SMNVEV in the germline V gene (reference sequence). CDR3 amino acids: CASSLSPNYTPLHF. CDR3 sequence (DNA): TGTGCCAGCAGTTTATCTCCTAATTATACCCCCCTCCACTTT.

This clone was counted only a few times. V and J are TRBV6-4 and TRBJ2-1; 11 nucleotides line up with TRBD2. The CDR3 is made up of 15 amino acids. Germline CDR1 reads MRHNA; CDR2 reads SNTAGT. After removal of 0 bases from V and 7 bases from J, the junction contained 2 bases not matched to a gene. The CDR3 nucleotides read TGTGCCAGCAGTGACTCGACTAGCGGGAATAATGAGCAGTTCTTC. This encodes CASSDSTSGNNEQFF.

CDR3 nucleotide sequence: TGTGCCAGCAGCCAATCAGGGTCCTACGAGCAGTACTTC. Translated, it gives CASSQSGSYEQYF. This chain uses TRBV4-2 with TRBJ2-7, with TRBD1 as a possible D gene (5 bases). Trimming removed 2 bases from V and 1 base from J, with 6 bases in between. The CDR3 runs 13 residues. CDR1 is LGHNA and CDR2 is YNFKEQ in the germline V gene.

The rearrangement links TRBV6-5 to TRBJ2-7, with D tentatively TRBD1 (6 bases). There are 13 residues in the CDR3. With 2 bases removed from V and 2 bases from J, the gap between germline ends came to 7 bases. CDR1 is MNHEY and CDR2 is SVGAGI in the germline V gene. This chain's CDR3 is CASSYQGPYEQYF. The DNA for the CDR3 is TGTGCCAGCAGTTACCAGGGGCCCTACGAGCAGTACTTC.

This clone was picked up a small number of times. This rearrangement joins TRBV6-5 to TRBJ2-1, with D possibly matching TRBD1 (5 bases). Germline-derived CDR1 and CDR2 are MNHEY and SVGAGI. V lost 2 bases, J lost 7 bases, and 15 bases lay in between. The CDR3 runs 15 residues. CDR3 amino acids: CASSYGQGLENEQFF. The CDR3 nucleotides read TGTGCCAGCAGTTACGGTCAGGGTCTCGAAAATGAGCAGTTCTTC.

V gene TRBV10-3 combines with J gene TRBJ2-3; TRBD2 matches 8 bases. The ends lost 3 bases at V and 2 bases at J; junction bases unmatched: 10. Germline CDR1 and CDR2: ENHRY and SYGVKD. This CDR3 has 17 residues. As DNA, the CDR3 is TGTGCCATCAGTGACCGGGGGGGGCTCCAACTCACAGATACGCAGTATTTT. It translates to CAISDRGGLQLTDTQYF.

In its sample, this clone was seen a few times. Written as DNA, the CDR3 is TGTGCCAGCAGCTTTCTAGCGGGATCCTACAATGAGCAGTTCTTC. As protein: CASSFLAGSYNEQFF. The rearrangement uses TRBV6-4 and TRBJ2-1; TRBD2 aligns across 9 bases. The V gene's germline CDR1 is MRHNA and CDR2 SNTAGT. The CDR3 length is 15 residues. The ends lost 6 bases at V and 1 base at J; junction bases unmatched: 4.

The chain joins TRBV29-1 to TRBJ2-7; D is ambiguous. Trimming pared 1 base from V and 0 bases from J, leaving 7 bases between. Looked up from germline, CDR1 is SQVTM and CDR2 is ANQGSEA. CDR3 size: 13 residues. The CDR3 DNA is TGCAGCGTTGAAGGGCCATCCTCCTACGAGCAGTACTTC. Protein sequence: CSVEGPSSYEQYF.

The genes are TRBV4-1 and TRBJ2-2; no reliable D call. CDR1 MGHRA and CDR2 YSYEKL come from the germline V gene. This CDR3 spans 15 amino acids. The V end was cut by 5 bases, the J end by 5 bases, with 15 bases between. The CDR3 reads CASSERSSLTGELFF. The DNA of the CDR3 is TGCGCCAGCAGCGAAAGGTCCTCACTAACCGGGGAGCTGTTTTTT.

This chain links TRBV2 with TRBJ2-2; tentatively, D is TRBD1 or TRBD2 (5 bases each). The CDR3 is 13 residues long. The germline V and J ends were trimmed by 3 bases and 7 bases, with 9 bases remaining between them. The germline V gene encodes CDR1 SNHLY and CDR2 FYNNEI. Here the CDR3 reads CASSDWGNGELFF. Written as DNA, the CDR3 is TGTGCCAGCAGTGACTGGGGGAACGGGGAGCTGTTTTTT.

The chain has TRBV27 and TRBJ2-1; D is possibly TRBD2 (6 bases). Per the germline V gene, CDR1 is MNHEY and CDR2 is SMNVEV (reference sequence). The length of the CDR3 is 15 residues. The V gene lost 3 bases and the J gene lost 2 bases, with 11 bases spanning the gap. CDR3 region: CASSFSAGTYNEQFF. CDR3 DNA: TGTGCCAGCAGTTTCAGTGCGGGGACCTACAATGAGCAGTTCTTC.

The V gene is TRBV7-9, the J gene TRBJ2-2; D tentatively reads TRBD1 or TRBD2 (6 bases each). This CDR3 region has 16 residues. V lost 6 bases to trimming and J lost 4 bases, with 18 bases between them. The germline V gene encodes CDR1 SEHNR and CDR2 FQNEAQ (reference sequence). CDR3 coding DNA: TGTGCCAGCAGTCACTCCGAGGGGGGTTTCACCGGGGAGCTGTTTTTT. It translates to CASSHSEGGFTGELFF.

The rearrangement joins TRBV7-8 to TRBJ2-1; no clear D. Trimming left V 1 base short and J 2 bases short, with 6 bases between. The CDR3 covers 14 residues. Germline V gene sequence: CDR1 SGHVS, CDR2 FQNEAQ. The CDR3 spells CASSLGVTYNEQFF. The DNA for the CDR3 is TGTGCCAGCAGCTTAGGGGTCACCTACAATGAGCAGTTCTTC.

J is TRBJ2-3 and V is TRBV28; D is unclear. Germline V lookup: CDR1 MDHEN, CDR2 SYDVKM. The CDR3 length is 14 residues. Trimming cost V 0 bases and J 2 bases, with 6 bases left between them. CDR3 residues: CASSLWTFTDTQYF. The CDR3 coding sequence is TGTGCCAGCAGTTTATGGACCTTCACAGATACGCAGTATTTT.

V is TRBV15 and J is TRBJ2-5; unclear D gene. Trimming stripped 5 bases from V and 5 bases from J, with 12 bases between. The CDR3 totals 13 residues. Germline assignment: CDR1 LNHNV and CDR2 YYDKDF (reference sequence). The CDR3 sequence: CATSLRYEETQYF. DNA for the CDR3: TGTGCCACCAGCTTACGGTATGAGGAGACCCAGTACTTC. The whole variable domain, filled in from reference TRBV15 and TRBJ2-5, reads DAMVIQNPRYQVTQFGKPVTLSCSQTLNHNVMYWYQQKSSQAPKLLFHYYDKDFNNEADTPDNFQSRRPNTSFCFLDIRSPGLGDTAMYLCATSLRYEETQYFGPGTRLLVL.

The chain joins TRBV7-9 to TRBJ2-3; 10 bases align to TRBD1. This CDR3 region has 15 residues. Germline V gene data show CDR1 as SEHNR and CDR2 as FQNEAQ (reference sequence). Trimming at V came to 7 bases and at J to 3 bases, leaving 7 bases not matched to a gene. DNA for the CDR3: TGTGCCAGCACCGGACCGGGACAGGGGACAGATACGCAGTATTTT. It translates to CASTGPGQGTDTQYF.

The rearrangement links TRBV5-1 to TRBJ2-3; no reliable D call. CDR3 size: 12 residues. CDR1 and CDR2 (germline): SGHRS, YFSETQ. Trimming cost V 0 bases and J 10 bases, with 9 bases left between them. The CDR3 DNA reads as TGCGCCAGCAGCTTGGAAACCCTACCGCAGTATTTT. It translates to CASSLETLPQYF.

CDR3 region: CASGPQTLGQGYGYTF. For the CDR3, the DNA is TGTGCCAGCGGACCCCAAACTCTCGGACAGGGCTATGGCTACACCTTC. J is TRBJ1-2 and V is TRBV27; 8 bases align to TRBD1. The germline V gene has CDR1 MNHEY and CDR2 SMNVEV (reference sequence). This CDR3 spans 16 amino acids. Unmatched junction bases numbered 15, after V lost 8 bases and J lost 4 bases.

The CDR3 DNA reads as TGTGCCAGCAGCGGTAGCGACCAATTCGAAGAGCAGTACTTC. Amino acid sequence: CASSGSDQFEEQYF. This rearrangement joins TRBV9 to TRBJ2-7, with D maybe TRBD2 (5 bases). There are 14 residues in the CDR3. Looked up from germline, CDR1 is SGDLS and CDR2 is YYNGEE. The V end was cut by 3 bases, the J end by 7 bases, with 17 bases between.

The V gene is TRBV6-5, the J gene TRBJ1-6; 9 nucleotides align to TRBD1. The CDR3 is 15 residues long. CDR1 is MNHEY and CDR2 is SVGAGI in the germline V gene. The trim removed 4 bases at V and 7 bases at J, leaving 5 bases unmatched. The CDR3 reads CASSWTGEGNSPLHF. DNA of the CDR3: TGTGCCAGCAGTTGGACAGGGGAGGGCAATTCACCCCTCCACTTT.

This chain's CDR3 is CASSQLGEPYEQYF. The CDR3 DNA is TGTGCCAGCAGCCAACTAGGAGAACCGTACGAGCAGTACTTC. The rearrangement joins TRBV14 to TRBJ2-7; no clear D gene. The germline gives CDR1 SGHDN, CDR2 FVKESK. The V gene lost 2 bases and the J gene lost 4 bases, with 12 bases spanning the gap. CDR3 length: 14 residues.

V and J are TRBV7-9 and TRBJ2-5; D uncertain. Looked up from germline, CDR1 is SEHNR and CDR2 is FQNEAQ (reference sequence). V shed 11 bases and J shed 1 base, with 17 bases lying between them. The length of the CDR3 is 14 residues. The DNA for the CDR3 is TGTGCCGTCGGAGAAACCATCTCCCAAGAGACCCAGTACTTC. Its translation is CAVGETISQETQYF.

This clone appeared once. The V and J genes are TRBV11-2 and TRBJ2-1, with D maybe TRBD2 (6 bases). The CDR3 runs to 14 residues. Germline loops: CDR1 SGHAT, CDR2 FQNNGV. Trimming stripped 2 bases from V and 8 bases from J, with 13 bases between. The CDR3 DNA follows: TGTGCCAGCAGCTTACCCCGGAGGGGTGATGAGCAGTTCTTC. Its translation: CASSLPRRGDEQFF.

The J gene is TRBJ2-7, the V gene TRBV11-2; D is uncertain. Between the trimmed V and J ends, which lost 1 base and 2 bases, there was a span of 9 bases. The CDR3 is 14 residues long. CDR1 and CDR2 from the germline V gene are SGHAT and FQNNGV. CDR3 residues: CASSLGPVTYEQYF. The CDR3 nucleotides are TGTGCCAGCAGCTTAGGCCCAGTAACCTACGAGCAGTACTTC.

This chain uses TRBV29-1 with TRBJ2-1; 10 nucleotides align to TRBD2. Germline V lookup: CDR1 SQVTM, CDR2 ANQGSEA. The CDR3 has 16 amino acids. V shed 4 bases, J shed 10 bases, and the junction held 16 bases outside the gene matches. CDR3 sequence: CSVGFSGVGLADEQFF. The CDR3, as DNA: TGCAGCGTTGGGTTCTCGGGTGTTGGACTAGCGGACGAGCAGTTCTTC.

This rearrangement joins TRBV19 to TRBJ1-1; 10 bases agree with TRBD1. This CDR3 comprises 13 residues. CDR1 LNHDA and CDR2 SQIVND come from the germline V gene (reference sequence). J was trimmed by 4 bases and V by 6 bases; bases with no gene match: 2. The CDR3 DNA reads as TGTGCCAGTAGAGACAGGGGGCTCACTGAAGCTTTCTTT. It encodes CASRDRGLTEAFF.

The sample holds a few counts of this clone. This chain links TRBV27 with TRBJ2-7, with no clear D. Germline V gene sequence: CDR1 MNHEY, CDR2 SMNVEV (reference sequence). The CDR3 contains 13 residues. V was trimmed by 2 bases and J by 4 bases, leaving 9 bases between them. CDR3 amino acids: CASSLKAEYEQYF. Here the CDR3 DNA reads TGTGCCAGCAGTTTAAAAGCTGAATACGAGCAGTACTTC.

The J gene is TRBJ2-7, the V gene TRBV6-5, with D maybe TRBD2 (6 bases). CDR3 length equals 14 residues. Per the germline V gene, CDR1 is MNHEY and CDR2 is SVGAGI. The V and J ends lost 10 bases and 7 bases respectively, with 23 bases between them. In nucleotides, the CDR3 is TGTGCCACCCTCCCGAGGGGCGGGATGGGGGAGCAGTACTTC. The encoded protein is CATLPRGGMGEQYF.

The chain combines TRBV30 with TRBJ2-5, with TRBD2 matching 9 bases. The CDR3 spans 13 residues. The V segment lost 8 bases and the J segment 7 bases; nucleotides outside the gene matches: 11. Germline V gene sequence: CDR1 GTSNPN, CDR2 SVGIG (reference sequence). The CDR3, as DNA: TGTGCCCTTCTAGTAGCGGGAGATGTGACCCAGTACTTC. Translating gives CALLVAGDVTQYF.